These 20 T cell receptor beta chains originate from one sample sequenced in a study of cytotoxic CD8 clonotypes in ibrutinib-treated CLL. Assay: immunoSEQ multiplex PCR; the TCRdb copy retains only in-frame clones and omits some. The sample yields about 85,000 clones, roughly 77% seen once. The starting material was PBMCs, obtained after 12 months of ibrutinib treatment. These TCRs come from a human donor with chronic lymphocytic leukemia.

The chain is built from TRBV7-3 and TRBJ2-5, with 14 nucleotides matching TRBD2. Germline V CDR1 and CDR2: SGHTA, FQGTGA. This CDR3 comprises 16 residues. Trimming took 5 bases from V and 5 from J; bases not matched to a gene: 7. The CDR3 spells CASSPRTSGGWETQYF. The CDR3 bases are TGTGCCAGCAGCCCCCGGACTAGCGGGGGGTGGGAGACCCAGTACTTC.

The rearrangement uses TRBV20-1 and TRBJ1-5; D uncertain. The CDR3 contains 11 residues. Germline CDR1 reads DFQATT; CDR2 reads SNEGSKA (reference sequence). V was trimmed by 6 bases and J by 11 bases, leaving 14 bases between them. CDR3 loop: CSASRGGSQHF. CDR3 nucleotide sequence: TGCAGTGCCTCCCGGGGTGGCTCCCAGCATTTT.

This clone was detected once. The chain employs TRBV25-1 and TRBJ2-7; 15 bases fit TRBD2. Trimming cost V 7 bases and J 7 bases; bases outside gene matches: 2. CDR3 length equals 13 residues. In germline, CDR1 is MGHDK, CDR2 SYGVNS. The CDR3 sequence: CASTGTSGREQYF. CDR3 DNA sequence: TGTGCCAGCACCGGGACTAGCGGGAGGGAGCAGTACTTC.

V usage is TRBV19 and J usage is TRBJ1-1; tentative D call: TRBD1 (5 bases). V was clipped by 7 bases and J by 3 bases, with 21 bases between them. Germline-derived CDR1 and CDR2 are LNHDA and SQIVND (reference sequence). This CDR3 is built from 16 residues. CDR3 residues: CASTPRRNPGDTEAFF. The CDR3 DNA sequence: TGTGCCAGTACCCCGAGACGGAACCCGGGGGACACTGAAGCTTTCTTT.

The rearrangement joins TRBV27 to TRBJ2-7; D could derive from TRBD1 or TRBD2 (6 bases each). This CDR3 comprises 11 residues. CDR1 is MNHEY, CDR2 SMNVEV, per germline (reference sequence). Trimming took 8 bases from V and 6 from J, leaving 11 bases between them. Here the CDR3 reads CASHKGGEQYF. CDR3 coding DNA: TGTGCCAGCCACAAGGGGGGCGAGCAGTACTTC.

The chain is built from TRBV30 and TRBJ1-3, with D possibly matching TRBD1 (5 bases). The V end was cut by 1 base, the J end by 0 bases, with 7 bases between. This CDR3 has 14 amino acids. Germline CDR1 GTSNPN, CDR2 SVGIG (reference sequence). The DNA for the CDR3 is TGTGCCTGGAGTGGTGGGGGCTCTGGAAACACCATATATTTT. Translation: CAWSGGGSGNTIYF.

There are a few counts of this clone. CDR3 DNA: TGTGCCAGCAGCCCGCGTGGGGGATCAGAGACCCAGTACTTC. It encodes CASSPRGGSETQYF. The chain carries TRBV7-8 and TRBJ2-5; D could derive from TRBD1 or TRBD2 (5 bases each). Trimming took 5 bases from V and 4 from J, leaving 14 bases between them. In germline, CDR1 is SGHVS, CDR2 FQNEAQ. This CDR3 contains 14 residues.

V usage is TRBV7-6 and J usage is TRBJ2-5; 9 nucleotides align to TRBD1. The germline V gene has CDR1 SGHVS and CDR2 FNYEAQ. The CDR3 runs 14 residues. The junction had 4 bases not matched to a gene; V was cut back by 1 base and J by 7 bases. CDR3 protein: CASSLEGQGGTQYF. CDR3 coding DNA: TGTGCCAGCAGCTTAGAGGGACAGGGTGGGACCCAGTACTTC.

This clone was seen just once. The rearrangement joins TRBV5-8 to TRBJ1-1; a weak D match, TRBD1 (6 bases). In germline, CDR1 is SGHTS, CDR2 YDEGEE. The CDR3 is made up of 16 amino acids. Trimming removed 4 bases from V and 1 base from J, with 17 bases in between. The CDR3 nucleotides are TGTGCCAGCAGCCGAACAGGGCTCTATTGGAACACTGAAGCTTTCTTT. Its protein is CASSRTGLYWNTEAFF.

The rearrangement uses TRBV9 and TRBJ2-1; D is unresolved. The CDR3 is 15 amino acids. Trimming pared 0 bases from V and 5 bases from J, leaving 12 bases between. Germline V CDR1 and CDR2: SGDLS, YYNGEE. The CDR3 loop reads CASSVGPSADNEQFF. CDR3 in DNA: TGTGCCAGCAGCGTAGGCCCCTCGGCGGACAATGAGCAGTTCTTC.

The chain recombines TRBV30 with TRBJ2-1; D ambiguous. CDR3 length: 12 residues. Germline CDR1 GTSNPN, CDR2 SVGIG (reference sequence). The V gene lost 2 bases and the J gene lost 6 bases, with 8 bases spanning the gap. The CDR3 loop reads CAWSPMANEQFF. The CDR3 bases are TGTGCCTGGAGTCCCATGGCCAATGAGCAGTTCTTC.

This rearrangement joins TRBV28 to TRBJ1-2, with 9 bases lining up with TRBD1. The junction had 7 bases not matched to a gene; V was cut back by 3 bases and J by 8 bases. There are 14 residues in the CDR3. The germline CDR1 and CDR2 sequences are MDHEN and SYDVKM. For the CDR3, the DNA is TGTGCCAGCAGTTTGGACAGGGGTCCGGGGGGCTACACCTTC. This gives the protein CASSLDRGPGGYTF.

In this sample, this clone turned up a few times. The rearrangement uses TRBV4-3 and TRBJ2-7; unclear D gene. The CDR3 is 14 residues long. Germline lookup yields CDR1 LGHNA and CDR2 YSLEER. V lost 0 bases, J lost 7 bases, and 13 bases lay in between. The CDR3 DNA reads TGCGCCAGCAGCCAAGATTTTTCCTGGCGTGAGCAGTACTTC. Translation: CASSQDFSWREQYF.

In its sample, this clone was seen many times. The chain employs TRBV28 and TRBJ2-7; 10 bases fit TRBD1. The germline gives CDR1 MDHEN, CDR2 SYDVKM. V trimming: 6 bases; J trimming: 6 bases; junction bases outside the gene matches: 5. The CDR3 runs to 13 residues. The CDR3 region is CASRDRGFGEQYF. The CDR3 coding sequence is TGTGCCAGCAGGGACAGGGGGTTTGGCGAGCAGTACTTC. Looking up the rest from reference TRBV28 and TRBJ2-7 gives the full variable domain: DVKVTQSSRYLVKRTGEKVFLECVQDMDHENMFWYRQDPGLGLRLIYFSYDVKMKEKGDIPEGYSVSREKKERFSLILESASTNQTSMYLCASRDRGFGEQYFGPGTRLTVT.

In its sample, this clone was seen a few times. The chain joins TRBV19 to TRBJ1-5; 9 bases fit TRBD1. V lost 8 bases and J lost 4; bases outside the gene matches: 6. The CDR3 is made up of 14 amino acids. Germline-derived CDR1 and CDR2 are LNHDA and SQIVND (reference sequence). CDR3 nucleotides: TGTGCCAGTCGACAGGGGGTAAGAAATCAGCCCCAGCATTTT. Protein sequence: CASRQGVRNQPQHF.

The CDR3 loop is CASSYGGQGTEQYF. CDR3 in DNA: TGTGCCAGCAGTTACGGGGGACAGGGGACCGAGCAGTACTTC. The gene calls are TRBV6-5 and TRBJ2-7; 10 bases are a match to TRBD1. CDR1 and CDR2 from the germline V gene are MNHEY and SVGAGI. The CDR3 is 14 residues long. The J segment lost 6 bases and the V segment lost 2 bases, leaving 4 bases of the junction unmatched.

DNA of the CDR3: TGTGCCAGCACCCTAGCGGGAGCCTACAATGAGCAGTTCTTC. Translating it yields CASTLAGAYNEQFF. The chain joins TRBV27 to TRBJ2-1, with 10 bases aligning to TRBD2. Per germline, CDR1 MNHEY and CDR2 SMNVEV (reference sequence). The V and J ends lost 7 bases and 2 bases, in that order; junction bases with no gene match: 2. This CDR3 comprises 14 residues.

The rearrangement joins TRBV28 to TRBJ2-3; D remains unclear. Germline V gene lookup returns CDR1 MDHEN and CDR2 SYDVKM. Trimming cost V 2 bases and J 2 bases, with 11 bases left between them. The CDR3 loop spans 15 amino acids. CDR3 sequence reads: CASSLARAPTDTQYF. The CDR3 DNA reads as TGTGCCAGCAGTTTAGCTAGAGCCCCCACAGATACGCAGTATTTT.

V gene TRBV29-1 combines with J gene TRBJ2-7, with D perhaps matching TRBD1 (6 bases). Trimming removed 4 bases at V and 2 bases at J, with 15 bases between. The CDR3 loop spans 14 amino acids. Germline loops: CDR1 SQVTM, CDR2 ANQGSEA. CDR3 sequence (DNA): TGCAGCGTTGCCAGGGACACGGGGCCCTACGAGCAGTACTTC. Its translation is CSVARDTGPYEQYF.

This clone has only one observation. This chain connects TRBV6-6 to TRBJ2-7; D gene unclear. V lost 0 bases to trimming and J lost 3 bases, with 9 bases between them. CDR1 and CDR2 from the germline V gene are MNHNY and SVGAGI (reference sequence). The CDR3 contains 14 residues. In DNA form, the CDR3 reads TGTGCCAGCAGTTACTCGTGGCAGAACTACGAGCAGTACTTC. Translation: CASSYSWQNYEQYF.